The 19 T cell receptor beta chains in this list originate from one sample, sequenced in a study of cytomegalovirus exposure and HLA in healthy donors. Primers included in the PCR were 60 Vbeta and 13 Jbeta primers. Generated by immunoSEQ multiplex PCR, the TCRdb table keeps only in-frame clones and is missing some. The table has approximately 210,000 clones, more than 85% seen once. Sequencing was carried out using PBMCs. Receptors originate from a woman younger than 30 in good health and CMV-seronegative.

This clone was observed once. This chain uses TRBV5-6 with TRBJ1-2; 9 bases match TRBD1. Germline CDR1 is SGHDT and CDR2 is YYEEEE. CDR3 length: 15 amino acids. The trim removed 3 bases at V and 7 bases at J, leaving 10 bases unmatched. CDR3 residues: CASSWGQGISSGYTF. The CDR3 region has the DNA TGTGCCAGCAGCTGGGGACAGGGAATATCAAGTGGCTACACCTTC. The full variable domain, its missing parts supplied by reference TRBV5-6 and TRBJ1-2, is DAGVTQSPTHLIKTRGQQVTLRCSPKSGHDTVSWYQQALGQGPQFIFQYYEEEERQRGNFPDRFSGHQFPNYSSELNVNALLLGDSALYLCASSWGQGISSGYTFGSGTRLTVV.

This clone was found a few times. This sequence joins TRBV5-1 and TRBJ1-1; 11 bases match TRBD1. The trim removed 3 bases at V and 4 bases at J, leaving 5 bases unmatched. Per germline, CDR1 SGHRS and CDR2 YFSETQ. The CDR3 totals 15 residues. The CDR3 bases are TGCGCCAGCAGCTACGGACAGGGGGCGAGCACTGAAGCTTTCTTT. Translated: CASSYGQGASTEAFF.

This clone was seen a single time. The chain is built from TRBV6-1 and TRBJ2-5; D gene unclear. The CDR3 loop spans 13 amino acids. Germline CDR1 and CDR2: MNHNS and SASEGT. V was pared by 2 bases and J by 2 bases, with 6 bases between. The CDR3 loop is CASSELLQETQYF. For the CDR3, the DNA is TGTGCCAGCAGTGAACTCCTACAAGAGACCCAGTACTTC.

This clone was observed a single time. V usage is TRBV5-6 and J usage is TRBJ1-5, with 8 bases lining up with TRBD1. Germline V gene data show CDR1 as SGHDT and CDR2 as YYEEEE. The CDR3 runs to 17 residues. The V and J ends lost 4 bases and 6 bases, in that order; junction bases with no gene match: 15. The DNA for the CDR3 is TGTGCCAGCAGCCGGACAGGGCCCGGGGGTTGGGTTCAGCCCCAGCATTTT. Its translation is CASSRTGPGGWVQPQHF.

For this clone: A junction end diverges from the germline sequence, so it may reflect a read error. The CDR3 nucleotides are TGTGCCACCAGTGAAACTAGCAGCTACTACGAGCAGTACTTC. Translation gives CATSETSSYYEQYF. The chain employs TRBV2 and TRBJ2-7, with D tentatively TRBD2 (6 bases). CDR3 length: 14 residues. The germline V gene encodes CDR1 SNHLY and CDR2 FYNNEI.

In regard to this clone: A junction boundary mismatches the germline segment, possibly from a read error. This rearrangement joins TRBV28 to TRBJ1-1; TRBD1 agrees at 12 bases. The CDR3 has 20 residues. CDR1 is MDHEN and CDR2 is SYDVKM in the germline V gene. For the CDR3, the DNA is TGTGCCAGCAGTCTATGGGACAGGGGGCTTACTACGGGTCTGAACACTGAAGCTTTCTTT. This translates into CASSLWDRGLTTGLNTEAFF.

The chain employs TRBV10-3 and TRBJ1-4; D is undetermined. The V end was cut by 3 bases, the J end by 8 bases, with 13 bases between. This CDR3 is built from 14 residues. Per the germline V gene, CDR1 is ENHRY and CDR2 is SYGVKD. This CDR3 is CAISDRGMEEKLFF. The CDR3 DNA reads TGTGCCATCAGTGATAGAGGGATGGAGGAAAAACTGTTTTTT.

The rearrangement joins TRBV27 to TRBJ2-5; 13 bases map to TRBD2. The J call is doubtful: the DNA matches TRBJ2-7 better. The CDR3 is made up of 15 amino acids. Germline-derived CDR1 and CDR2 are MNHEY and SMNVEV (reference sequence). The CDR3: CASSSGTSGNNEQYF. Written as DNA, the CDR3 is TGTGCCAGCAGTTCAGGGACTAGCGGGAACAACGAGCAGTACTTC.

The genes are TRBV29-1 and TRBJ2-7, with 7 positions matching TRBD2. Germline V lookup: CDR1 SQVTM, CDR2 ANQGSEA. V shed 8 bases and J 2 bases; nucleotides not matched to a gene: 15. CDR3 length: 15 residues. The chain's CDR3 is CSITNGSSGAYEQYF. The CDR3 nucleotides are TGCAGCATCACAAATGGGTCTAGCGGTGCCTACGAGCAGTACTTC.

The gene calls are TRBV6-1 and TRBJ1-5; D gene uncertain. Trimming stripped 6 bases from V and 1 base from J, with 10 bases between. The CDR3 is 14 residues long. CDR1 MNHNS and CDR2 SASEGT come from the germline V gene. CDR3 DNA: TGTGCCAGCAGCCCCATCGGGAGCAATCAGCCCCAGCATTTT. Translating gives CASSPIGSNQPQHF.

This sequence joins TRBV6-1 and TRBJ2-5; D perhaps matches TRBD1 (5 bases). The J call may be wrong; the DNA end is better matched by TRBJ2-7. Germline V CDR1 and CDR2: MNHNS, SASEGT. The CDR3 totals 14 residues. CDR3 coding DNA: TGTGCCAGCAGTGAACCAGGGATTGGCTACGAGCAGTACTTC. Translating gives CASSEPGIGYEQYF.

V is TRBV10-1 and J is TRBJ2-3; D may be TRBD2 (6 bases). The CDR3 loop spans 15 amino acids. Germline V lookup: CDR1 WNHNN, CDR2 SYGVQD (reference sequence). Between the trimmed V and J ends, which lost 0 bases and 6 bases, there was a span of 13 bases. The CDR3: CASSESLAGRDTQYF. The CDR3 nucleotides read TGCGCCAGCAGTGAGTCGTTGGCAGGGAGGGATACGCAGTATTTT.

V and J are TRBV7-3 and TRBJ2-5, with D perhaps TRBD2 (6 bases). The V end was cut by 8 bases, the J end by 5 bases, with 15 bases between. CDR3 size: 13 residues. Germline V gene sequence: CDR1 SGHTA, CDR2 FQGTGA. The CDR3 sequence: CASAGGIRETQYF. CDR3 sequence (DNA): TGTGCCAGCGCAGGAGGGATCCGGGAGACCCAGTACTTC.

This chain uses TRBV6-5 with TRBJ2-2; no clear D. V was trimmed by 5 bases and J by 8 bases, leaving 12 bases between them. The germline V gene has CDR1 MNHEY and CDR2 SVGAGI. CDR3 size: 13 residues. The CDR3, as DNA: TGTGCCAGCAGTGAAGTCCGACTGGGGGAGCTGTTTTTT. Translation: CASSEVRLGELFF.

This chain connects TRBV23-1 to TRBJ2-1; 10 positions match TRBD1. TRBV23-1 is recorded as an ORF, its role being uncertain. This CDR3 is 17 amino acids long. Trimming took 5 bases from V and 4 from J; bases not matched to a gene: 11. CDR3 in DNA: TGCGCCAGCAGTAACGTTCCGGGACAGGGGCGTTACAATGAGCAGTTCTTC. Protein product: CASSNVPGQGRYNEQFF.

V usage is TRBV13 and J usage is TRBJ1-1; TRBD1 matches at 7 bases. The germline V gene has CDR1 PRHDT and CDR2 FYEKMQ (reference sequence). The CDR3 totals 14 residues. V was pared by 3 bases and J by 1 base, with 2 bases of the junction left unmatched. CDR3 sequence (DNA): TGTGCCAGCAGCTTGGAGGGGGCGAACACTGAAGCTTTCTTT. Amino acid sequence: CASSLEGANTEAFF.

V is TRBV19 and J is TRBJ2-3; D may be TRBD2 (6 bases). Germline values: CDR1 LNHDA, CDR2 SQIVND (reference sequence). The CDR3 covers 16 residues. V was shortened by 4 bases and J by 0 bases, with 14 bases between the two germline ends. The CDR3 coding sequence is TGTGCCAGTAGTACTGGAGCGGGCTTAAGCACAGATACGCAGTATTTT. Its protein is CASSTGAGLSTDTQYF.

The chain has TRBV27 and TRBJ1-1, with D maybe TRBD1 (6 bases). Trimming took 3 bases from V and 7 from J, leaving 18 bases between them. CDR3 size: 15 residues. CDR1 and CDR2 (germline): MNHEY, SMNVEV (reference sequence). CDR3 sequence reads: CASSFLRNTGFEAFF. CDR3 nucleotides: TGTGCCAGCAGTTTCCTCCGAAATACAGGGTTTGAAGCTTTCTTT.

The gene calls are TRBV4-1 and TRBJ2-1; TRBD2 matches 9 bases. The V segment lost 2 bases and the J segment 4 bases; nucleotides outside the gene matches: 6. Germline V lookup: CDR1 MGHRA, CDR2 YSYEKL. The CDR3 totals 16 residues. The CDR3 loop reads CASSQLSLAGYNEQFF. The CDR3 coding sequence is TGCGCCAGCAGCCAATTGTCACTAGCGGGTTACAATGAGCAGTTCTTC.